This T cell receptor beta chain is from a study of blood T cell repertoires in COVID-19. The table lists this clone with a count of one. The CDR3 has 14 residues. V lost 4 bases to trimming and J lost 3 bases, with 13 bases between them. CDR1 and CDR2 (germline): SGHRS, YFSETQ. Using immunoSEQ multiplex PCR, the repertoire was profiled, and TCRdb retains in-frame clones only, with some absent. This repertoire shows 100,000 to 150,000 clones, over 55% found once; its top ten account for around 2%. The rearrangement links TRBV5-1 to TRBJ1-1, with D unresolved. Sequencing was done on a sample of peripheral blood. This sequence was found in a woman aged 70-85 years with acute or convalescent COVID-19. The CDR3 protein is CASSLTGGHTEAFF. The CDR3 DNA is TGCGCCAGCAGCCTCACGGGAGGTCACACTGAAGCTTTCTTT.